This is a list of T cell receptor beta chains from one sample in a study of CD8 T cells in Susac syndrome. TCRdb reprocessed the immunoSEQ multiplex PCR reads via MiXCR and lists one record per CDR3 protein. This table has hundreds of thousands of distinct CDR3 sequences, more than 80% appearing once. Material for sequencing was CD8+ T cells from PBMCs. The source is a human donor with multiple sclerosis. Both conserved end residues are part of each CDR3. A D gene is named only where the DNA matches it firmly. The size field is filled for only some rows; it gives once, few, many or a size class.

>TRBJ2-5|NA|14|TRBV27|NA
CASSPLERLGTQYF
TGTGCCAGCAGTCCGTTGGAGCGTTTAGGGACCCAGTACTTC
>TRBJ2-7|NA|13|TRBV7-9|NA
CASSPDVRYEQYF
TGTGCCAGCAGCCCGGACGTCCGCTACGAGCAGTACTTC
>TRBJ1-2|TRBD1|15|TRBV20-1|NA
CSARFPGQGALGYTF
TGCAGTGCTAGATTCCCGGGACAGGGGGCGCTCGGCTACACCTTC
>TRBJ2-2|NA|13|TRBV7-9|NA
CASSPTETGELFF
TGTGCCAGCAGCCCCACAGAGACCGGGGAGCTGTTTTTT
>TRBJ2-5|TRBD1|18|TRBV5-1|NA
CASSFGPTGGGPQETQYF
TGCGCCAGCAGCTTTGGACCTACAGGGGGCGGCCCCCAAGAGACCCAGTACTTC
>TRBJ2-7|NA|15|TRBV4-1|NA
CASSPISAGNDEQYF
TGCGCCAGCAGCCCCATATCGGCGGGGAACGACGAGCAGTACTTC
>TRBJ1-1|NA|14|TRBV3-1|NA
CASSQDIRGTEAFF
TGTGCCAGCAGCCAAGATATCAGGGGCACTGAAGCTTTCTTT
>TRBJ1-6|NA|15|TRBV4-1|NA
CASSSQDEEQAPLHF
TGCGCCAGCAGCTCCCAAGATGAGGAACAGGCACCCCTCCACTTT
>TRBJ2-7|TRBD1|15|TRBV11-2|NA
CASSWAGTGYYEQYF
TGTGCCAGCAGCTGGGCCGGGACAGGGTACTACGAGCAGTACTTC
>TRBJ1-5|NA|14|TRBV24-1|NA
CATSDRISNQPQHF
TGTGCCACCAGTGACCGAATTAGCAATCAGCCCCAGCATTTT
>TRBJ2-2|NA|13|TRBV5-1|NA
CASSLYRAGELFF
TGCGCCAGCAGCTTGTACAGGGCCGGGGAGCTGTTTTTT
>TRBJ2-1|TRBD2|15|TRBV6-1|NA
CASSESGGAYNEQFF
TGTGCCAGCAGTGAAAGCGGGGGGGCCTACAATGAGCAGTTCTTC
>TRBJ1-2|NA|14|TRBV4-1|NA
CASSPTGDWGEKGF
TGCGCCAGCAGCCCTACGGGGGATTGGGGTGAGAAGGGCTTC
>TRBJ1-2|TRBD1|13|TRBV29-1|NA
CSLRDRENYGYTF
TGCAGCCTCCGGGACAGGGAAAACTATGGCTACACCTTC
>TRBJ2-3|TRBD1|16|TRBV2|NA
CASGGTGTESTDTQYF
TGTGCCAGCGGTGGAACCGGGACAGAAAGCACAGATACGCAGTATTTT
>TRBJ2-7|NA|13|TRBV19|NA
CASSTSSGYEQYF
TGTGCCAGTAGTACCTCATCCGGCTACGAGCAGTACTTC
>TRBJ1-5|NA|15|TRBV5-6|NA
CASSLRRDARKPQHF
TGTGCCAGCAGCTTAAGAAGGGACGCTCGTAAGCCCCAGCATTTT
>TRBJ1-2|NA|12|TRBV27|once
CASRGQYYGYTF
TGTGCCAGCAGAGGACAGTACTATGGCTACACCTTC
>TRBJ2-5|NA|15|TRBV5-1|NA
CASSPRWDTQETQYF
TGCGCCAGCAGCCCCAGATGGGACACCCAAGAGACCCAGTACTTC
>TRBJ1-2|NA|15|TRBV23-1|NA
CASSSRVMKDYGYTF
TGCGCCAGCTCATCCAGGGTTATGAAGGACTATGGCTACACCTTC
>TRBJ1-1|TRBD1|14|TRBV4-1|few
CASSLWTGNTEAFF
TGTGCCAGCAGCTTGTGGACAGGGAACACTGAAGCTTTCTTT
>TRBJ2-2|TRBD1|15|TRBV20-1|NA
CSASRGHQDTGELFF
TGCAGTGCTAGTAGGGGGCATCAGGACACCGGGGAGCTGTTTTTT
>TRBJ1-2|NA|13|TRBV12-3/TRBV12-4|NA
CASSLGPMWGYTF
TGTGCCAGCAGTTTAGGTCCTATGTGGGGCTACACCTTC
>TRBJ2-1|NA|10|TRBV29-1|NA
CSVEDRLQFF
TGCAGCGTTGAAGACCGGTTGCAGTTCTTC
>TRBJ2-3|TRBD1|15|TRBV5-1|NA
CASSLVAGGIDTQYF
TGCGCCAGCAGCTTGGTGGCAGGGGGTATAGATACGCAGTATTTT
>TRBJ1-1|NA|15|TRBV5-1|NA
CASSSLQGKQTEAFF
TGCGCCAGCAGCTCACTACAGGGTAAACAGACTGAAGCTTTCTTT
>TRBJ2-3|NA|16|TRBV6-4|NA
CASSRTSGPGTDTQYF
TGTGCCAGCAGCCGAACAAGCGGGCCGGGGACAGATACGCAGTATTTT
>TRBJ2-7|NA|15|TRBV12-3/TRBV12-4|NA
CASSLRVRAYDEQYF
TGTGCCAGCAGTTTAAGAGTCAGGGCCTACGACGAGCAGTACTTC
>TRBJ1-2|NA|16|TRBV20-1|NA
CSARVSGFLFNYGYTF
TGCAGTGCTAGAGTCTCAGGATTCCTTTTTAACTATGGCTACACCTTC
>TRBJ2-7|TRBD1|13|TRBV7-6|few
CASSPDRAFEQYF
TGTGCCAGCAGCCCCGACAGGGCCTTTGAGCAGTACTTC
>TRBJ1-5|NA|12|TRBV6-1|few
CASGQYNQPQHF
TGTGCCAGCGGACAGTACAATCAGCCCCAGCATTTT
>TRBJ2-5|TRBD2|17|TRBV9|NA
CASSPLGLAGAWETQYF
TGTGCCAGCAGTCCCTTGGGGCTAGCGGGAGCCTGGGAGACCCAGTACTTC
>TRBJ2-7|TRBD1|17|TRBV7-9|NA
CASSPTAGQGALYEQYF
TGTGCCAGCAGCCCTACGGCGGGACAGGGTGCGTTATACGAGCAGTACTTC
>TRBJ2-7|TRBD2|15|TRBV27|few
CASSLVGGGTYEQYF
TGTGCCAGCAGTTTAGTTGGGGGGGGGACCTACGAGCAGTACTTC
>TRBJ2-4|NA|13|TRBV7-9|once
CASSPVGGNIQYF
TGTGCCAGCAGCCCGGTGGGGGGCAACATTCAGTACTTC
>TRBJ2-1|NA|10|TRBV20-1|once
CSAEDGEQFF
TGCAGTGCTGAAGATGGTGAGCAGTTCTTC
>TRBJ1-2|NA|11|TRBV29-1|NA
CSVEAPYGYTF
TGCAGCGTTGAGGCCCCCTATGGCTACACCTTC
>TRBJ2-5|NA|15|TRBV19|NA
CASSIDGDGQETQYF
TGTGCCAGTAGTATAGATGGGGACGGTCAAGAGACCCAGTACTTC
>TRBJ2-7|TRBD2|16|TRBV10-3|NA
CATIRGSSGLLDEQYF
TGTGCCACAATTCGGGGGTCTAGCGGGCTACTCGACGAGCAGTACTTC
>TRBJ2-2|NA|11|TRBV29-1|few
CSVPGTGELFF
TGCAGCGTTCCTGGGACCGGGGAGCTGTTTTTT
>TRBJ2-3|NA|14|TRBV12-3/TRBV12-4|NA
CASSRRAMRDTQYF
TGTGCCAGCTCGAGACGGGCCATGCGAGATACGCAGTATTTT
>TRBJ2-1|NA|13|TRBV7-2|NA
CASSSGVGNEQFF
TGTGCCAGCAGCTCGGGGGTGGGGAATGAGCAGTTCTTC
>TRBJ2-5|NA|12|TRBV4-1|NA
CASSPSRETQYF
TGCGCCAGCAGCCCCAGTCGGGAGACCCAGTACTTC
>TRBJ2-2|NA|14|TRBV12-3/TRBV12-4|NA
CASTPSESTGELFF
TGTGCCAGCACCCCCTCGGAAAGTACCGGGGAGCTGTTTTTT
>TRBJ2-3|NA|14|TRBV12-3/TRBV12-4|NA
CASSPGSRGDTQYF
TGTGCCAGCAGTCCCGGTTCTAGAGGGGATACGCAGTATTTT
>TRBJ2-7|TRBD1|14|TRBV4-1|NA
CASSQGDSHYEQYF
TGCGCCAGCAGCCAAGGGGACAGCCATTACGAGCAGTACTTC
>TRBJ2-6|NA|15|TRBV9|NA
CASSLPGVGANVLTF
TGTGCCAGCAGCTTACCAGGGGTAGGGGCCAACGTCCTGACTTTC
>TRBJ2-5|TRBD1|15|TRBV7-2|once
CASSSGTVYQETQYF
TGTGCCAGCAGCTCCGGGACAGTGTACCAAGAGACCCAGTACTTC
>TRBJ2-2|NA|18|TRBV15|NA
CATSREGQQGEDTGELFF
TGTGCCACCAGCAGAGAAGGCCAGCAGGGCGAGGACACCGGGGAGCTGTTTTTT
>TRBJ2-7|TRBD1|13|TRBV30|NA
CAWRGTGGGEQYF
TGTGCCTGGAGGGGGACAGGGGGCGGCGAGCAGTACTTC
>TRBJ2-7|NA|13|TRBV5-4|NA
CASSLAEGREQYF
TGTGCCAGCAGCTTGGCTGAGGGACGGGAGCAGTACTTC
>TRBJ2-3|NA|14|TRBV27|NA
CASSYQGLADTQYF
TGTGCCAGCAGTTATCAGGGTTTGGCAGATACGCAGTATTTT
>TRBJ2-1|TRBD1|13|TRBV29-1|NA
CSVPGGSYNEQFF
TGCAGCGTTCCAGGGGGCTCCTACAATGAGCAGTTCTTC
>TRBJ2-7|NA|13|TRBV18|NA
CATSEGGPYEQYF
TGTGCCACCTCGGAAGGAGGCCCCTACGAGCAGTACTTC